This section outlines one T cell receptor beta chain sequence together with its context. Its binding antigen is unknown. Base qualities are missing; no much larger clone stands one base away. The data derive from a study of technical replicates of blood from a handful of donors listed by TCRdb under 2017. The germline V gene (reference sequence) gives CDR1 as SGHKS and CDR2 as YYEKEE. The germline V end is reduced by 3 bases and the J end by 0 bases; junction bases left unmatched: 2. From cysteine to phenylalanine, the CDR3 is 15 amino acids long. Of the read, only the CDR3 DNA is kept; its 45 bases are in frame from base 1. Library prep was done by the immunoSEQ multiplex PCR assay. The table comes from immuneACCESS by way of TCRdb, which keeps in-frame sequences with V and J called. Part of the clones is missing from these tables; in studies checked, under half for an unresolved V gene and the rest for unknown reasons. Counted in this sample were 70,000 to 85,000 clones; 92% of them appeared once. Of the sample, 0.27% falls within the top ten clones.

What was sequenced was T cells isolated from PBMCs. The chain was built from TRBV5-5 and TRBJ2-1; 8 bases in the middle match TRBD2. The receptor's source is a human donor in good health. The CDR3 region reads CASSYGLASYNEQFF. In nucleotide form, the sequence is TGTGCCAGCAGCTATGGACTAGCCTCCTACAATGAGCAGTTCTTC.